The clone carrying this T cell receptor (beta chain) was picked up one time. The sample comes from a study of cytomegalovirus exposure and HLA in healthy donors. Germline V gives CDR1 SGHDN, CDR2 FVKESK. J gave up 6 bases and V 2 bases, and 1 base lay outside the gene matches. The CDR3 has 14 amino acids. The study ran its PCR with 60 Vbeta and 13 Jbeta primers. Produced via immunoSEQ multiplex PCR; TCRdb's table is partial and in-frame only. There are 140,000 or so clones in the sample; around 74% occur only once, and approximately 4.3% lies in the top ten. The chain has TRBV14 and TRBJ2-1, with TRBD1 identical over 10 bases. This receptor was identified in a man younger than 35 in good health and CMV-seropositive. The sample comprised PBMCs. As DNA, the CDR3 is TGTGCCAGCAGCCAACGGGACAGGGGCAATGAGCAGTTCTTC. Protein: CASSQRDRGNEQFF.